This TCR beta chain was found in a study of shared clonotypes between healthy human individuals. The data were produced by immunoSEQ multiplex PCR, yet TCRdb's version contains in-frame clones alone and is incomplete. This sample has hundreds of thousands of clones, with approximately 79% found just once. With 4 bases clipped from V and 2 bases from J, the junction kept 5 bases outside the gene matches. This CDR3 comprises 16 residues. Germline V gene data show CDR1 as SGHVS and CDR2 as FQNEAQ. Sequencing was performed on memory CD4+ T cells sorted from blood. Described subset: CD45RA-negative fraction. The genes are TRBV7-8 and TRBJ2-7; 13 bases are a match to TRBD2. The TCR sequence derives from a woman aged 30 to 39 in good health. The CDR3 DNA reads as TGTGCCAGCAGCTCAGGCGGGACTAGCGGGGCCTACGAGCAGTACTTC. Translated, it gives CASSSGGTSGAYEQYF.